A selection of T cell receptor beta chains follows, all from one sample in a study of CD8+CD57+ T cells in acquired aplastic anemia. TCRdb processed the reads anew with MiXCR; each CDR3 protein has one entry. The table shows 200,000 to 250,000 distinct CDR3 sequences, with roughly 50% occurring only once. The sample consisted of sorted CD4+, CD8+, or CD8+CD57+ T cells (not recorded which) from PBMCs. Receptor source: a human donor with aplastic anemia. Both conserved end residues are part of each CDR3. D genes are given only for firm matches. The listing skips clone size in some rows; elsewhere it reads once, few, many or a size class.

d_gene	abundance	j_gene	v_gene	CDR3nt	CDR3aa
-	-	TRBJ1-2	TRBV10-2	TGCGCCAGCAGTGAGTCGACAGTTAACTATGGCTACACCTTC	CASSESTVNYGYTF
TRBD1	-	TRBJ2-7	TRBV7-7	TGTGCTCGTACCCGGGGACAGGGTAACCAAGAGATCCAGTACTTC	CARTRGQGNQEIQYF
-	-	TRBJ1-2	TRBV7-6	TGTGCCAGCAGCTTAGGTGGGGGGGCCGGAGGCTACACCTTC	CASSLGGGAGGYTF
TRBD2	-	TRBJ2-3	TRBV29-1	TGCAGCACCAGGGATTGGCGGGGGGGCGAGTATTTT	CSTRDWRGGEYF
-	-	TRBJ2-7	TRBV7-2	TGTGCCAGCAGCACTGGGCCCGTCGGCGAGCAGTACTTC	CASSTGPVGEQYF
-	-	TRBJ1-2	TRBV7-3	TGTGCCAGCAGCTTAGGGCCCTTGGGGGGCTACACCTTC	CASSLGPLGGYTF
-	-	TRBJ1-4	TRBV7-9	TGTGCCAGCAGCTCTCGGACAGCTGCAAGTAATGAAAAACTGTTTTTT	CASSSRTAASNEKLFF
-	-	TRBJ2-1	TRBV15	TGTGCCACCAGTAAGGACAGCTACAATGAGCAGTTCTTC	CATSKDSYNEQFF
-	-	TRBJ2-2	TRBV4-2	TGTGCCAGCAGCACCCCGGGGTTGCGGAACACCGGGGAGCTGTTTTTT	CASSTPGLRNTGELFF
TRBD2	few	TRBJ2-7	TRBV7-2	TGTGCCAGCAGATCAAATTTAGCGGGGTTGGGTTACGGGCAGTACTTC	CASRSNLAGLGYGQYF
TRBD1	few	TRBJ2-1	TRBV25-1	TGTGCCAGCAGTGAGGCAGGGGGCTCCTACAATGAGCAGTTCTTC	CASSEAGGSYNEQFF
-	-	TRBJ2-5	TRBV10-3	TGTGCCATCAGGGCCCATGGCTCCCAAGAGACCCAGTGCTTC	CAIRAHGSQETQCF
-	-	TRBJ2-1	TRBV29-1	TGCAGCGTTGGGACAGAGAACAATGAGCAGTTCTTC	CSVGTENNEQFF
-	-	TRBJ2-7	TRBV5-1	TGCGCCAGCAGACTCGATCTACCCCCTCACTACGAGCAGTACTTC	CASRLDLPPHYEQYF
-	-	TRBJ1-5	TRBV2	TGTGCCAGCAGTGAAACCTACCCGGGGGAAGAGGGGATGGAGACCCAGCATTTT	CASSETYPGEEGMETQHF
TRBD1	-	TRBJ2-2	TRBV20-1	TGCAGTGCTAGTATCGGGACAGACACCGGGGAGCTGTTTTTT	CSASIGTDTGELFF
-	-	TRBJ1-2	TRBV5-4	TGTGCCAGCAGCTTGGACCCATCGGCGTCCTATGGCTACACCTTC	CASSLDPSASYGYTF
TRBD2	-	TRBJ2-7	TRBV27	TGTGCCAGCAGCTTTTCCGGGACTAGCAGCTACGAGCAGTACTTC	CASSFSGTSSYEQYF
TRBD1	-	TRBJ2-1	TRBV7-9	TGTGCCAGCAGCCCGAGACAGGGCTACAATGAGCAGTTCTTC	CASSPRQGYNEQFF
TRBD2	many	TRBJ2-1	TRBV19	TGTGCCAGTAGCCTTGGAGGTAGCGGGGGGGCGGGCAATGAGCAGTTCTTC	CASSLGGSGGAGNEQFF
-	many	TRBJ2-3	TRBV5-5	TGTGCCAGCAGCACCGGACAGACAGAAAGCACAGATACGCAGTATTTT	CASSTGQTESTDTQYF
TRBD2	-	TRBJ2-1	TRBV19	TGTGCCAGTAGTATAGTAAGCGGGGGAGCGAATGAGCAGTTCTTC	CASSIVSGGANEQFF
TRBD1	many	TRBJ2-7	TRBV24-1	TGTGCCACCAGTGATCCTTCAGGGGGCCCCGAGCAGTACTTC	CATSDPSGGPEQYF
-	-	TRBJ1-2	TRBV6-5	TGTGCCAGCAGTGCACTGGGGATAGGGGCTTCCTCTAACTATGGCTACACCTTC	CASSALGIGASSNYGYTF
TRBD2	many	TRBJ2-1	TRBV15	TGTGCCACCCGTGGGACTAGAATCGATGAGCAGTTCTTC	CATRGTRIDEQFF
-	few	TRBJ1-1	TRBV5-5	TGTGCCAGCAGCTTCCAGAACACTGAAGCTTTCTTT	CASSFQNTEAFF
-	once	TRBJ1-2	TRBV16	TGTGCCAGCAGCCAATCCGGGGGTGTCAACTATGGCTACACCTTC	CASSQSGGVNYGYTF
-	many	TRBJ2-7	TRBV19	TGTGCCAGTAGTCCCGAACCAACCGCCTCCTACGAGCAGTACTTC	CASSPEPTASYEQYF
-	many	TRBJ2-5	TRBV5-6	TGTGCCAGCAGCTTGGCCGGGATCGGGGGCACCCAGTACTTC	CASSLAGIGGTQYF
TRBD2	-	TRBJ2-7	TRBV10-3	TGTGCCATCAGTACTAGCGGGCATTCCTACGAGCAGTACTTC	CAISTSGHSYEQYF
-	many	TRBJ1-1	TRBV6-5	TGTGCCAGCAGTTACCTGGGGCGCAACACTGAAGCTTTCTTT	CASSYLGRNTEAFF
TRBD1	-	TRBJ1-4	TRBV15	TGTGCCACCAGCAGCCGGGACAGGGTGGGGGAAAAACTGTTTTTT	CATSSRDRVGEKLFF
-	-	TRBJ2-7	TRBV2	TGTGCCAGCAGGGGGGACGGAGCGTACGAGCAGTACTTC	CASRGDGAYEQYF
TRBD1	many	TRBJ1-2	TRBV6-1	TGTGCCAGCAGTGAAAGACAGGGAAACTATGGCTACACCTTC	CASSERQGNYGYTF
-	-	TRBJ1-5	TRBV7-2	TGTGCCAGCAGCTTTGCAGGTCTGACCCAGCATTTT	CASSFAGLTQHF
TRBD1	-	TRBJ1-4	TRBV2	TGTGCCAGCAGTGGGGGGCCCGGGACAGGAGATGAAAAACTGTTTTTT	CASSGGPGTGDEKLFF
-	-	TRBJ1-2	TRBV10-2	TGCGCCAGCAGTGATTTAGTTAGGGAACCCTATGGCTACACCTTC	CASSDLVREPYGYTF
TRBD1	-	TRBJ1-2	TRBV5-1	TGCGCCAGCAGCTTGGACAGGGGAAGGAACTATGGCTACACCTTC	CASSLDRGRNYGYTF
-	many	TRBJ1-6	TRBV11-2	TGTGCCAGCAGCTTAGAGATGGGGGGGTTGGGGAGACCCCTCCACTTT	CASSLEMGGLGRPLHF
TRBD1	many	TRBJ2-3	TRBV20-1	TGCAGTGCTAGTATTGGACAGGGAACAGATACGCAGTATTTT	CSASIGQGTDTQYF
TRBD1	-	TRBJ1-5	TRBV19	TGTGCCAGTAGTATCGGACAGGGCGCTCCGATGAGGCAGCCCCAGCATTTT	CASSIGQGAPMRQPQHF
-	-	TRBJ2-7	TRBV7-2	TGTGCCGGCAGCTCGGGTCGAACCTACGAGCAGTACTTC	CAGSSGRTYEQYF
-	-	TRBJ2-5	TRBV7-9	TGTGCCAGCAGCCGGGGGGGAGGGGGCGAGACCCAGTACTTC	CASSRGGGGETQYF
TRBD2	many	TRBJ2-3	TRBV5-1	TGCGCCAGCAGCTTGGCAGCGGGGGAAGATACGCAGTATTTT	CASSLAAGEDTQYF
TRBD2	-	TRBJ2-5	TRBV7-8	TGTGCCAGCAGCCCCGGCAGGAGGCTAGCGGGGGGTTTTGGTGTCCAGTACTTC	CASSPGRRLAGGFGVQYF
TRBD1	-	TRBJ2-5	TRBV7-8	TGTGCCAGCAGCCTAGGGGGCGAGCAAGAGACCCAGTACTTC	CASSLGGEQETQYF
TRBD1	many	TRBJ1-4	TRBV15	TGTGCCACCAGCTGGGACAGAGGTAATGAAAAACTGTTTTTT	CATSWDRGNEKLFF
-	once	TRBJ1-2	TRBV7-9	TGTGCCAGCGGAGATAACTATGGCTACACCTTC	CASGDNYGYTF
-	-	TRBJ2-7	TRBV7-8	TGTGCCAGCAGCACCTCAGGGGCCGAGGGATTCTACGAGCAGTACTTC	CASSTSGAEGFYEQYF
TRBD1	-	TRBJ2-7	TRBV20-1	TGCAGTGCTAGGTTGTCCAGGGGGCCAGGCGAGCAGTACTTC	CSARLSRGPGEQYF
-	-	TRBJ2-7	TRBV19	TGTGCCAGTAGTGCCAGCAGGGCCTACGAGCAGTACTTC	CASSASRAYEQYF
-	many	TRBJ1-2	TRBV9	TGTGCCAGCAGCGTAGGGGAACAAAGCTACACCTTC	CASSVGEQSYTF
TRBD1	many	TRBJ2-3	TRBV12-3/TRBV12-4	TGTGCCAGCAGTCCCGGACAGGGAGGTACAGATACGCAGTATTTT	CASSPGQGGTDTQYF
-	many	TRBJ2-7	TRBV12-3/TRBV12-4	TGTGCCAGCAGCCCCTCCGGGGACGGGACGGAGCAGTACTTC	CASSPSGDGTEQYF
-	-	TRBJ1-5	TRBV2	TGTGCCAGCAGTGAGACAGCGGGGGGGCAAGAGACCCAGCATTTT	CASSETAGGQETQHF